The 7 T cell receptor beta chains reported below all come from one sample, sequenced in a study of T cell changes during pregnancy in multiple sclerosis (dated by TCRdb to the late 2010s). Receptor libraries were prepared by the immunoSEQ multiplex PCR assay. In TCRdb, the immuneACCESS table is reduced to in-frame sequences with V and J assigned. These tables do not hold every clone; where another copy was compared, an unresolved V gene accounts for under half, and the others remain unexplained. This sample holds about 38,000 clones; more than 85% were observed only once. The ten largest clones take up around 5.5% of the sample. The source material was CD8+ T cells from peripheral blood mononuclear cells, sampled in the third trimester of pregnancy. The receptor source for this set is a female donor with multiple sclerosis, enrolled in a pregnancy study.

The chain recombines TRBV7-3 with TRBJ2-1; D perhaps matches TRBD1 (6 bases). The CDR3 is 13 residues long. Trimming removed 6 bases from V and 6 bases from J, with 12 bases in between. Germline V gene sequence: CDR1 SGHTA, CDR2 FQGTGA. The CDR3 DNA reads as TGTGCCAGCAGTCATATACAGGGCAATGAGCAGTTCTTC. Protein product: CASSHIQGNEQFF.

CDR3 protein: CASSLDPRVGSASTEAFF. The CDR3 coding sequence is TGTGCCAGCAGCTTAGACCCGAGAGTCGGGTCTGCCTCCACTGAAGCTTTCTTT. The chain is built from TRBV11-3 and TRBJ1-1, with D hard to call. This CDR3 comprises 18 residues. CDR1 is SGHNT, CDR2 YENEEA, per germline. V shed 0 bases and J shed 4 bases, with 21 bases lying between them.

The chain couples TRBV2 to TRBJ2-7; 14 bases are a match to TRBD2. J was trimmed by 1 base and V by 5 bases; bases with no gene match: 7. Germline loops: CDR1 SNHLY, CDR2 FYNNEI. This CDR3 has 17 residues. In DNA form, the CDR3 reads TGTGCCAGCAGTATCCGACTAGCGGGAGGGTTTTCCTACGAGCAGTACTTC. Translating gives CASSIRLAGGFSYEQYF. The variable domain in full, with the rest retrieved from reference TRBV2 and TRBJ2-7, is EPEVTQTPSHQVTQMGQEVILRCVPISNHLYFYWYRQILGQKVEFLVSFYNNEISEKSEIFDDQFSVERPDGSNFTLKIRSTKLEDSAMYFCASSIRLAGGFSYEQYFGPGTRLTVT.

This clone was seen a single time. The chain links TRBV2 to TRBJ1-1, with D tentatively TRBD1 (6 bases). The CDR3 has 16 residues. Trimming shortened V by 3 bases and J by 0 bases, and 14 bases separated the two germline ends. Germline V gives CDR1 SNHLY, CDR2 FYNNEI. CDR3 loop: CASSDTAGEMNTEAFF. In DNA form, the CDR3 reads TGTGCCAGCAGTGATACGGCAGGGGAAATGAACACTGAAGCTTTCTTT.

The CDR3 sequence: CASTRHLSGSYHNEQFF. In DNA, the CDR3 is TGTGCCAGCACTCGCCACCTAAGCGGGAGTTACCACAATGAGCAGTTCTTC. This chain connects TRBV28 to TRBJ2-1; 8 bases match TRBD2. Trimming at V came to 7 bases and at J to 5 bases, leaving 16 bases not matched to a gene. The CDR3 sequence is 17 residues long. Germline-derived CDR1 and CDR2 are MDHEN and SYDVKM. Filled out from reference TRBV28 and TRBJ2-1, the complete variable domain reads DVKVTQSSRYLVKRTGEKVFLECVQDMDHENMFWYRQDPGLGLRLIYFSYDVKMKEKGDIPEGYSVSREKKERFSLILESASTNQTSMYLCASTRHLSGSYHNEQFFGPGTRLTVL.

This sequence joins TRBV2 and TRBJ2-7; D is unresolved. CDR3 length equals 13 residues. Germline CDR1 is SNHLY and CDR2 is FYNNEI. V lost 7 bases and J 1 base, leaving 11 bases between the germline ends. This CDR3 reads CASKVRMSYEQYF. CDR3 nucleotide sequence: TGTGCCAGCAAGGTGAGGATGTCCTACGAGCAGTACTTC.

This clone appeared once. The J gene is TRBJ2-1, the V gene TRBV19; D gene ambiguous. Deletions cut 3 bases from V and 4 bases from J, with 7 bases between. There are 13 residues in the CDR3. Germline V gene sequence: CDR1 LNHDA, CDR2 SQIVND (reference sequence). CDR3 residues: CASSISPYNEQFF. For the CDR3, the DNA is TGTGCCAGTAGTATTTCCCCGTACAATGAGCAGTTCTTC.